A selection of T cell receptor beta chains follows, all from one sample in a study of a mutant IDH1 vaccine in newly diagnosed glioma. The repertoire was sequenced with immunoSEQ multiplex PCR; TCRdb's copy has only in-frame clones and lacks some. The table has roughly 40,000 clones, approximately 80% seen once. Their specific antigens are unknown. The input for sequencing was PBMCs, taken from a glioma patient whose treatment included an IDH1 peptide vaccine. The receptors were gathered from a woman aged 45-60 years with glioma. Both conserved end residues are part of each CDR3. Fields, in order: D gene, V gene, J gene, clone size, CDR3 DNA, CDR3 protein. A D gene is named only where the DNA matches it firmly. The size of a clone is reported for some rows only, either as once, few or many, or as a class for expanded clones.

>NA|TRBV5-1|TRBJ2-7|NA
TGCGCCAGCAGCTTTAGGTTGGGCAGCTACTACGAGCAGTACTTC
CASSFRLGSYYEQYF
>TRBD1|TRBV5-1|TRBJ2-7|NA
TGCGCCAGCAGCCAATCGACAGGGGGCTACGAGCAGTACTTC
CASSQSTGGYEQYF
>TRBD2|TRBV2|TRBJ2-5|NA
TGTGCCAGCAGAAGCGGACTAGTCGGATCGGGGGAGACCCAGTACTTC
CASRSGLVGSGETQYF
>NA|TRBV5-4|TRBJ1-1|NA
TGTGCCAGCAGCCCTGCGGGGAGAACGGATGAAGCTTTCTTT
CASSPAGRTDEAFF
>NA|TRBV7-9|TRBJ2-5|NA
TGTGCCAGCAGCTTAAAGGGCCGGAAGAACCAAGAGACCCAGTACTTC
CASSLKGRKNQETQYF
>NA|TRBV5-1|TRBJ2-5|once
TGCGCCAGCAGCTTGGTGGGGATCCAAGAGACCCAGTACTTC
CASSLVGIQETQYF
>NA|TRBV11-1|TRBJ1-4|NA
TGTGCCAGCAGCCCCCAAGTTCAGGTTGATGAAAAACTGTTTTTT
CASSPQVQVDEKLFF
>NA|TRBV27|TRBJ1-1|NA
TGTGCCGTCGGTTCTCGGGGAGATGCTGAAGCTTTCTTT
CAVGSRGDAEAFF
>TRBD1|TRBV4-1|TRBJ2-7|NA
TGCGCCAGCAGCCAAGATATTCCCGGGACAGGGAATGGCGAGCAGTACTTC
CASSQDIPGTGNGEQYF
>NA|TRBV2|TRBJ2-2|NA
TGTGCCAGCAGTTTACAGGGCTGGGAGCTGTTTTTT
CASSLQGWELFF
>NA|TRBV19|TRBJ1-4|NA
TGTGCCAGTAGTATCCTGACAGGCAAGGGGGAAAAACTGTTTTTT
CASSILTGKGEKLFF
>NA|TRBV30|TRBJ1-6|NA
TGTGCCTGGAGCGGACAGCCCGGTTCACCCCTCCACTTT
CAWSGQPGSPLHF
>NA|TRBV19|TRBJ1-5|NA
TGTGCCAGTACCCGGATCCTCGGCTACAATCAGCCCCAGCATTTT
CASTRILGYNQPQHF
>NA|TRBV27|TRBJ2-5|NA
TGTGCCAGCAAAAACCTCTGGGCGACTCAAGAGACCCAGTACTTC
CASKNLWATQETQYF
>NA|TRBV29-1|TRBJ2-2|NA
TGCAGCGTTGAGGGGGCCGGCCGGGGGAATCCGAACACCGGGGAGCTGTTTTTT
CSVEGAGRGNPNTGELFF
>NA|TRBV7-8|TRBJ1-2|NA
TGTGCCAGCAGTCAAGGGAACTATGGCTACACCTTC
CASSQGNYGYTF
>NA|TRBV7-8|TRBJ2-3|NA
TGTGCCAGCAGCTACCGTCGGGATACGCAGTATTTT
CASSYRRDTQYF
>TRBD1|TRBV30|TRBJ1-2|NA
TGTGCCTGGGCTCCGGGACAGGTGGGAGGCTACACCTTC
CAWAPGQVGGYTF
>NA|TRBV5-6|TRBJ2-7|NA
TGTGCCAGCAGCGATCGTCGGGGTCCCTACGAGCAGTACTTC
CASSDRRGPYEQYF
>NA|TRBV5-6|TRBJ2-3|NA
TGTGCCAGCACCGATCTCCGGGACGGCCGCAAATATTTT
CASTDLRDGRKYF
>NA|TRBV7-5|TRBJ1-1|NA
TGTGCCAGAAGCTTTCCCGAGAACACTGAAGCTTTCTTT
CARSFPENTEAFF
>NA|TRBV23-1|TRBJ1-5|NA
TGCGCCAGCGCCTCGTGGGGCCAGGGTCGGCCCCAGCATTTT
CASASWGQGRPQHF
>NA|TRBV30|TRBJ1-5|NA
TGTGCCTGGAGTCCCCTGGGAGATCAGCCCCAGCATTTT
CAWSPLGDQPQHF
>TRBD1|TRBV5-1|TRBJ1-1|NA
TGCGCCAGCAGCTCTACAGGGGAAAGGGGCACTGAAGCTTTCTTT
CASSSTGERGTEAFF
>NA|TRBV7-9|TRBJ2-7|NA
TGTGCCAGCGGGCTAGCCACGTCGGATGAGCAGTACTTC
CASGLATSDEQYF
>TRBD2|TRBV4-1|TRBJ2-5|NA
TGCGCCAGCAGCGACGGACTAGCGGACCAAGAGACCCAGTACTTC
CASSDGLADQETQYF
>NA|TRBV30|TRBJ1-2|NA
TGTGCCTGGGTAGCAGGGCGATGGTATGGCTACACCTTC
CAWVAGRWYGYTF
>NA|TRBV19|TRBJ1-5|NA
TGTGCCAGTAGTATAGAGGGGGGCAGGGGCAATCAGCCCCAGCATTTT
CASSIEGGRGNQPQHF
>TRBD1|TRBV6-5|TRBJ1-2|once
TGTGCCAGCAGTCAGACAGGGTCCTATGGCTACACCTTC
CASSQTGSYGYTF
>TRBD1|TRBV19|TRBJ1-2|few
TGTGCCAGCCAAAGGGACAGGGAAAGCTACACCTTC
CASQRDRESYTF
>NA|TRBV28|TRBJ1-5|NA
TGTGCCAGCATGGGACCCCGACGGGGCCGTCAGCCCCAGCATTTT
CASMGPRRGRQPQHF